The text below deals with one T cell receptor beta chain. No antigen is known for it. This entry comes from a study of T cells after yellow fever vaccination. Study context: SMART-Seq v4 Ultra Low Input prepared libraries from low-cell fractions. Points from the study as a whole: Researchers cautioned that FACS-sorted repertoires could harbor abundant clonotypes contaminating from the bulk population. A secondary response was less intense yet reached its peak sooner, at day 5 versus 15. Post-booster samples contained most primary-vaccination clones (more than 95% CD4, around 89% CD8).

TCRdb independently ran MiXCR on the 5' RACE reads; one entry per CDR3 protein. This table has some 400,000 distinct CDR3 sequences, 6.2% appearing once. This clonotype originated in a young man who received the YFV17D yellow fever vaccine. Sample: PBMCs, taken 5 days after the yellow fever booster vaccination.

As DNA, the CDR3 is TGCGCCAGCAGTCAATGGCGCAGGGAACCTAGGGGTGAGCAGTACTTC. Translation gives CASSQWRREPRGEQYF. The rearrangement joins TRBV23-1 to TRBJ2-7; D is possibly TRBD1 (5 bases). TRBV23-1 is assigned to the ORF class and has an uncertain function. The CDR3 totals 16 residues. Trimming stripped 1 base from V and 7 bases from J, with 20 bases between.